This TCR beta chain was found in a study of T cell responses to AZD1222 COVID-19 vaccine. Background on the study: Second-dose schedules of about 4 or about 12 weeks were combined. Study-level points and caveats: In a largely white British group with more females than males, clonal diversity was possibly underestimated. Across spike, vaccine-associated CD4 TCRs were found, dominant at 160-218 and 743-854. AZD1222 recipients seropositive at baseline numbered only 5 or 6.

Profiled with immunoSEQ multiplex PCR; TCRdb holds only in-frame clones, not every one. This table has about 120,000 clones, 80% to 90% appearing once. V was clipped by 0 bases and J by 1 base, with 7 bases between them. The CDR3 is 16 amino acids. CDR1 is MNHEY, CDR2 SVGEGT, per germline. About this clone: Its antigen is unknown.

This sequence originates from an adult in good health. The sample in question was peripheral blood, obtained on day 0 of AZD1222 vaccination. The chain uses TRBV6-2 or TRBV6-3 and TRBJ2-6; D gene unclear. The CDR3 bases are TGTGCCAGCAGTTACTCGATGGGGTCTGGGGCCAACGTCCTGACTTTC. It is translated as CASSYSMGSGANVLTF.